This record covers a single TCR beta chain. Its matching antigen is unknown. The data belong to a study of spatial heterogeneity in lung cancer. Turning to the study itself: Sequences of the beta chain were consistently detected in greater numbers than alpha-chain sequences. Study-level results: Ubiquitous expanded tumor TCRs were seen in blood more at resection than at follow-up.

A unique molecular identifier was carried by every single TCR cDNA molecule. Using its own MiXCR run on the 5' RACE reads, TCRdb lists one record per CDR3 protein. The table lists about 16,000 distinct CDR3 sequences, approximately 8.5% of them singletons. The length of the CDR3 is 12 residues. The germline CDR1 and CDR2 sequences are WNHNN and SYGVQD (reference sequence). Between the trimmed V and J ends, which lost 8 bases and 4 bases, there was a span of 8 bases. The time point: sample taken at primary tumor resection. Whole RNA, which was extracted from tumor, nontumor lung tissue or frozen PBMC, was sequenced without any cell sorting. Patients with untreated early-stage non-small cell lung cancer, numbering 55 to 80, were the donors.

This specimen consisted of PBMCs, obtained at surgery. The chain employs TRBV10-1 and TRBJ2-2; TRBD2 is a possible D gene (6 bases). The sequence was collected from a female donor with early-stage non-small cell lung cancer. CDR3 residues: CASGEATGELFF. For the CDR3, the DNA is TGCGCCAGCGGGGAGGCCACCGGGGAGCTGTTTTTT.